This TCR beta chain was sequenced for a study of vaccination and CD4 T cells after COVID-19. Whole-study context: Collection of post-COVID samples occurred a median around 96 days after diagnosis, spanning a range of 35 to 161. Cells were stimulated with overlapping spike peptides from SARS-CoV-2, HCoV-NL63, HCoV-OC43 and HCoV-229E.

With V trimmed by 8 bases and J by 2 bases, 5 bases remained unmatched. CDR3 length: 14 amino acids. CDR1 and CDR2 from the germline V gene are MNHNS and SASEGT. This clonotype has more than one count but fewer than ten. As yet, its antigen is unknown. CD4+ T cells that had been cultured provided DNA sequenced with the Oncomine TCR Beta short-read assay. TCRdb itself ran the PCR reads through MiXCR, one entry per CDR3 protein. The data contain some 14,000 distinct CDR3 sequences, 35% to 50% of them seen just once; the ten biggest clones take up approximately 13%. Treatment in this sample: 10-day PBMC culture with coronavirus spike peptide pools or control peptides (ViraFEST assay). Once peptide pools had expanded antigen-specific T cells, ViraFEST sequenced TCRs. Peptide pools at 8.5 to 10 ug/ml stimulated roughly 1.9 million PBMCs per well with 9 to 10 IU/ml IL-2.

This receptor was identified in a human donor who had recovered from COVID-19. The sample consisted of CD4+ T cells from blood, cultured in vitro. The chain joins TRBV6-1 to TRBJ1-5; 8 nucleotides line up with TRBD1. The CDR3 spells CASRRGQGNQPQHF. CDR3 sequence (DNA): TGTGCCAGCCGCAGGGGGCAGGGCAATCAGCCCCAGCATTTT.